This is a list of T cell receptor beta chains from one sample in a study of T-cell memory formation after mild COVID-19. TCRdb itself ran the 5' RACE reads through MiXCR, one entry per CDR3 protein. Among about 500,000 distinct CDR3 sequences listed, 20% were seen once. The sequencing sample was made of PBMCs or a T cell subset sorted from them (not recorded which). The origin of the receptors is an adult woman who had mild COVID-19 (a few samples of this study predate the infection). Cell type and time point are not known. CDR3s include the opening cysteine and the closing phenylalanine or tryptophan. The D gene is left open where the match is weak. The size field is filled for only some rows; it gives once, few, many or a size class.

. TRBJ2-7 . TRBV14 CASSQLLLAYEQYF TGTGCCAGCAGCCAACTACTCCTTGCCTACGAGCAGTACTTC
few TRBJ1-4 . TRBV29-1 CSGGAGDEKLFF TGCAGCGGTGGGGCAGGGGACGAAAAACTGTTTTTT
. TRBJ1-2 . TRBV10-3 CAISVVDSLLNGYTF TGTGCCATCAGTGTGGTGGACAGCCTGCTGAATGGCTACACCTTC
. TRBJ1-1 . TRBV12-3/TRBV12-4 CASSLGGVRALTGFF TGTGCCAGCAGTTTAGGTGGAGTAAGGGCGCTAACGGGGTTCTTT
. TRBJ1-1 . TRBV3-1 CASSRRRGVNTEAFF TGTGCCAGCAGCCGCCGGAGGGGGGTGAACACTGAAGCTTTCTTT
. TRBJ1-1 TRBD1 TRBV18 CASSISGTGIAEAFF TGTGCCAGCTCAATATCGGGGACAGGGATTGCTGAAGCTTTCTTT
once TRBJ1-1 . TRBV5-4 CASTFRQVPTEAFF TGTGCCAGCACCTTTAGACAAGTGCCGACTGAAGCTTTCTTT
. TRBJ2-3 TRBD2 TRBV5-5 CASSPSIAGGRTDTQYF TGTGCCAGCAGCCCCAGTATAGCGGGAGGGAGAACAGATACGCAGTATTTT
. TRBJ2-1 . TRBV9 CASSVGPGKNEQFF TGTGCCAGCAGCGTAGGTCCAGGGAAAAATGAGCAGTTCTTC
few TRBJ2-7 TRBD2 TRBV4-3 CASSQEPTSGSYEQYF TGCGCCAGCAGCCAAGAACCGACTAGCGGGAGCTACGAGCAGTACTTC
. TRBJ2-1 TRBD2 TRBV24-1 CATSERTSGHNEQFF TGTGCCACCAGTGAACGGACTAGCGGACACAATGAGCAGTTCTTC
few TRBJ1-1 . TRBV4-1 CASSQLTTGLAEAFF TGCGCCAGCAGCCAGTTGACAACCGGCTTGGCTGAAGCTTTCTTT
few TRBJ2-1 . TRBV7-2 CASSWKEAYEQFF TGTGCCAGCAGCTGGAAGGAGGCCTATGAGCAGTTCTTC
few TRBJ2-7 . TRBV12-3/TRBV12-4 CASSLLLGDEQYF TGTGCCAGCAGTTTACTTCTGGGGGACGAGCAGTACTTC
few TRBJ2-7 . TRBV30 CAWSQSPEQYF TGTGCCTGGAGTCAGTCCCCCGAGCAGTACTTC
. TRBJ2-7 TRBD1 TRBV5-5 CASSVGTAATYEQYF TGTGCCAGCAGCGTAGGGACAGCTGCGACATACGAGCAGTACTTC
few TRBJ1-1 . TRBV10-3 CAVSSLGEAFF TGTGCCGTAAGTAGTCTAGGAGAAGCTTTCTTT
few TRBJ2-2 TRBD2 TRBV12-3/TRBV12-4 CASRASGSPPGELFF TGTGCCAGCAGGGCTAGCGGGAGTCCCCCCGGGGAGCTGTTTTTT
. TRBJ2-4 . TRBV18 CASSPQENIQYF TGTGCCAGCTCACCACAGGAAAACATTCAGTACTTC
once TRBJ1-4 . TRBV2 CASSVARGNEKLFF TGTGCCAGCAGTGTCGCGCGGGGGAATGAAAAACTGTTTTTT
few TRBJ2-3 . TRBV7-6 CASSFTGSEDTQYF TGTGCCAGCAGCTTTACAGGGAGTGAAGATACGCAGTATTTT
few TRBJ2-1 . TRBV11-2 CASSPNGVDEQFF TGTGCCAGCAGCCCCAATGGGGTGGATGAGCAGTTCTTC
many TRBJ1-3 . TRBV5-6 CASSLQGFGNTIYF TGTGCCAGCAGCCTTCAGGGGTTTGGAAACACCATATATTTT